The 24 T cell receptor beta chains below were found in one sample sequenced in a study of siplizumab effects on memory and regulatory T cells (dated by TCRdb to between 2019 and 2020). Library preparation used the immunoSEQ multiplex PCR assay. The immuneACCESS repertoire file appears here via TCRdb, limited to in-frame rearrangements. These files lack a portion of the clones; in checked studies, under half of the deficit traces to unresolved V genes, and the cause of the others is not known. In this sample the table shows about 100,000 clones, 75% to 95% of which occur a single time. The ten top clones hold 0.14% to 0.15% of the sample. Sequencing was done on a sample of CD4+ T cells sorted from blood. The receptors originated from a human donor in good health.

In nucleotides, the CDR3 is TGCGCCAGCAGTGCCCTTGGGGGGTACGAGCAGTACTTC. Translated: CASSALGGYEQYF. The chain carries TRBV10-1 and TRBJ2-7; tentative D call: TRBD2 (6 bases). The CDR3 consists of 13 residues. Germline CDR1 and CDR2: WNHNN and SYGVQD (reference sequence). V was cut by 4 bases and J by 4 bases, with 11 bases left in between.

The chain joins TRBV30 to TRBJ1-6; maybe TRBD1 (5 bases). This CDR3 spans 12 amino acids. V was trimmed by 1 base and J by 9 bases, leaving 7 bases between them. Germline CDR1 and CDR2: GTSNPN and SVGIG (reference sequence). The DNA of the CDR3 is TGTGCCTGGAGTGGGACAAGTTCACCCCTCCACTTT. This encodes CAWSGTSSPLHF.

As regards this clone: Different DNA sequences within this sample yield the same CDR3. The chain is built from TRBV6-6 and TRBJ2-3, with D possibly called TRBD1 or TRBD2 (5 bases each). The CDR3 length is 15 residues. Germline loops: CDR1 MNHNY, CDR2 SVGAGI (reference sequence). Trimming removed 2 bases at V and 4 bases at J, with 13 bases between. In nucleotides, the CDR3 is TGTGCCAGCAGTTACCAGGGAGCGCGTGCAGATACGCAGTATTTT. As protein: CASSYQGARADTQYF.

The CDR3 DNA is TGTGCCAGCAGTCCGCTGGGGGTCGGGAGGGGCTACACCTTC. Its protein product is CASSPLGVGRGYTF. V gene TRBV28 combines with J gene TRBJ1-2; TRBD1 might be the D (5 bases). The CDR3 covers 14 residues. Trimming took 5 bases from V and 8 from J, leaving 18 bases between them. In germline, CDR1 is MDHEN, CDR2 SYDVKM.

CDR3 region: CASSQDLQVLRGYTF. The CDR3 region has the DNA TGCGCCAGCAGCCAAGATTTACAGGTTCTGCGGGGCTACACCTTC. This sequence joins TRBV4-1 and TRBJ1-2; maybe TRBD1 (5 bases). Per the germline V gene, CDR1 is MGHRA and CDR2 is YSYEKL. The CDR3 extends over 15 amino acids. The V end was cut by 0 bases, the J end by 8 bases, with 16 bases between.

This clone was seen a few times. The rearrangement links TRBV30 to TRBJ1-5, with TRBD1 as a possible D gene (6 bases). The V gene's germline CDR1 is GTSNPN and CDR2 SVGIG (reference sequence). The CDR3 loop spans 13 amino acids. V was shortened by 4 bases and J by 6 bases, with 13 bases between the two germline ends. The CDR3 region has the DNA TGTGCCTGGACTGAGGGGGGGAGTCAGCCCCAGCATTTT. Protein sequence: CAWTEGGSQPQHF.

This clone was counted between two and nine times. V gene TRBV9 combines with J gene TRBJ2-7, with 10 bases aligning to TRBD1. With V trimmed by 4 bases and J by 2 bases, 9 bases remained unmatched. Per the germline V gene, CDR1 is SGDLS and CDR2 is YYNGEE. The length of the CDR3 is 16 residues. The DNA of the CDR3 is TGTGCCAGCAGCTCCGGGACAGGGGTATTTGCCTACGAGCAGTACTTC. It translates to CASSSGTGVFAYEQYF. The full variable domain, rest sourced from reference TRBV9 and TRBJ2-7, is DSGVTQTPKHLITATGQRVTLRCSPRSGDLSVYWYQQSLDQGLQFLIQYYNGEERAKGNILERFSAQQFPDLHSELNLSSLELGDSALYFCASSSGTGVFAYEQYFGPGTRLTVT.

This CDR3 is CSARSGGVEYF. CDR3 DNA sequence: TGCAGTGCTAGGTCCGGGGGGGTGGAGTACTTC. This chain uses TRBV20-1 with TRBJ2-7; the match to TRBD2 covers 8 bases. The CDR3 is made up of 11 amino acids. Germline V gene lookup returns CDR1 DFQATT and CDR2 SNEGSKA (reference sequence). The V gene end was trimmed by 3 bases and the J gene end by 11 bases; junction bases not matched to a gene: 6.

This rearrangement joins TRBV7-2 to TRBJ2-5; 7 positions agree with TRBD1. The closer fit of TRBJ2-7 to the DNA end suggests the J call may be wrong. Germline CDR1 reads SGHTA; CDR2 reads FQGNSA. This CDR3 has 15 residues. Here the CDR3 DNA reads TGTGCCAGCAGCTTAGACGAGACAGGGATGGACGAGCAGTACTTC. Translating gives CASSLDETGMDEQYF.

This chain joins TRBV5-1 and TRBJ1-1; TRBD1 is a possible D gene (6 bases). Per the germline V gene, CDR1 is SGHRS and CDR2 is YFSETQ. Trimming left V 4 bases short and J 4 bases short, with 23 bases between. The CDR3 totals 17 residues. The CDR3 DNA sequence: TGCGCCAGCAGCACCCGCCCGTTGGGGGGGCCTGGCACTGAAGCTTTCTTT. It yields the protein CASSTRPLGGPGTEAFF.

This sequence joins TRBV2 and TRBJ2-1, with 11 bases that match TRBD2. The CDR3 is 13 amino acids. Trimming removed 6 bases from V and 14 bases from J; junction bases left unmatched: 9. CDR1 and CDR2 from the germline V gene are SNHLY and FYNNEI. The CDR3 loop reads CASRTSGEGWEFF. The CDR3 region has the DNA TGTGCCAGCAGGACTAGCGGGGAAGGTTGGGAGTTCTTC.

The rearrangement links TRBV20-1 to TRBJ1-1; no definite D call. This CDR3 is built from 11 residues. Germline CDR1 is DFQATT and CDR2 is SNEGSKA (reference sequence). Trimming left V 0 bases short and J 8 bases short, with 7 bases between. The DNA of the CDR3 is TGCAGTGCTAGAGATTTCGGGGAAGCTTTCTTT. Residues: CSARDFGEAFF.

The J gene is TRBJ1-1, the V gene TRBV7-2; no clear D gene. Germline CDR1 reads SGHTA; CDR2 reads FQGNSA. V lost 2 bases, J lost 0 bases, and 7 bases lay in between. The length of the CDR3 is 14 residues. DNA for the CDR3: TGTGCCAGCAGCTTATCTGCAGTGAACACTGAAGCTTTCTTT. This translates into CASSLSAVNTEAFF.

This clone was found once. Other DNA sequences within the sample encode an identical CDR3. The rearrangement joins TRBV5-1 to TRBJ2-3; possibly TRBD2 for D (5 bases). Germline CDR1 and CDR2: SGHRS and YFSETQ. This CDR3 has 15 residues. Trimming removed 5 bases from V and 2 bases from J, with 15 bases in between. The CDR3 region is CASSRERVPTDTQYF. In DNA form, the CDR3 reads TGCGCCAGCAGTCGAGAGAGGGTCCCCACAGATACGCAGTATTTT.

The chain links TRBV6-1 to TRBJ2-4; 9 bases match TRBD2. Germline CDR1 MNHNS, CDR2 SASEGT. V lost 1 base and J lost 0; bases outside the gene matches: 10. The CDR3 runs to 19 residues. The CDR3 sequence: CASSEDSGGYSLAKNIQYF. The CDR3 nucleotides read TGTGCCAGCAGTGAAGACAGCGGGGGGTACTCTCTAGCCAAAAACATTCAGTACTTC.

The CDR3 is CASSLVTGTQPLHF. In DNA form, the CDR3 reads TGCGCCAGCAGCTTGGTGACGGGTACCCAGCCCCTCCACTTT. The chain combines TRBV5-1 with TRBJ1-6; unclear D gene. Germline CDR1 reads SGHRS; CDR2 reads YFSETQ. V gave up 0 bases and J gave up 13 bases, with 14 bases separating them. The length of the CDR3 is 14 residues.

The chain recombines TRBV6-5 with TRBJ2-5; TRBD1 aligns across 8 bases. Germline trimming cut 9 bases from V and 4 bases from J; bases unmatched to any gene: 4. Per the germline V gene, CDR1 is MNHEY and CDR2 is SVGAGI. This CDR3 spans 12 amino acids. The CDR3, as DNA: TGTGCCAGGGACAGGGCACGAGAGACCCAGTACTTC. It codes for CARDRARETQYF.

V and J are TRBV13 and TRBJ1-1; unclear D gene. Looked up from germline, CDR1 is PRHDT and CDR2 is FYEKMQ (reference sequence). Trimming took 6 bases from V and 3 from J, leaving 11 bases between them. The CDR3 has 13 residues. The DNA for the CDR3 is TGTGCCAGCAGTAAACTCTGGGACACTGAAGCTTTCTTT. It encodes CASSKLWDTEAFF.

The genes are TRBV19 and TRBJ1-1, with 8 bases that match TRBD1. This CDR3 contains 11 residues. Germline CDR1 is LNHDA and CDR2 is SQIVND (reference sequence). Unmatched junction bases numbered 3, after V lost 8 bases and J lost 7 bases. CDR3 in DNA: TGTGCCAGTCACAGGGGGGTTGAAGCTTTCTTT. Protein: CASHRGVEAFF.

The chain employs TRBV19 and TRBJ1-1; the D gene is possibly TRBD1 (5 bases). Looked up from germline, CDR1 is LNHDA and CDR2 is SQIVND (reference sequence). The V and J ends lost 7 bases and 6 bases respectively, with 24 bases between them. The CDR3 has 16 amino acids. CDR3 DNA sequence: TGTGCCAGTACCTCGAGGGCAGGGAGGTTTGCTGCTGAAGCTTTCTTT. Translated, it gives CASTSRAGRFAAEAFF. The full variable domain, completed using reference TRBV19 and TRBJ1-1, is DGGITQSPKYLFRKEGQNVTLSCEQNLNHDAMYWYRQDPGQGLRLIYYSQIVNDFQKGDIAEGYSVSREKKESFPLTVTSAQKNPTAFYLCASTSRAGRFAAEAFFGQGTRLTVV.

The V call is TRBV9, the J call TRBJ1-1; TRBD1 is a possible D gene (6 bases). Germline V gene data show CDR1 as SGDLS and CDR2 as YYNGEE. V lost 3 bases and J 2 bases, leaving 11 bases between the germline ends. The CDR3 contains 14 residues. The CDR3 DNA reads TGTGCCAGCAGCGAGGGACATTTTAACACTGAAGCTTTCTTT. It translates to CASSEGHFNTEAFF.

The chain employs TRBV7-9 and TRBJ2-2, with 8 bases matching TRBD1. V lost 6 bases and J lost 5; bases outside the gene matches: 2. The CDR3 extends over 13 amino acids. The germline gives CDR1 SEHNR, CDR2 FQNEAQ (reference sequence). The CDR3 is CASRDRVTGELFF. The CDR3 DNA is TGTGCCAGCAGGGACAGGGTTACCGGGGAGCTGTTTTTT.

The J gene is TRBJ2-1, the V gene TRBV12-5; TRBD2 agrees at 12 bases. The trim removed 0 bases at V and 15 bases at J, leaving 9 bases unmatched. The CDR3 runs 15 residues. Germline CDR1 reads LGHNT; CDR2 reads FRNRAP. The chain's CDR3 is CASGLVLASGGALFF. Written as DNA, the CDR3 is TGTGCTAGTGGTTTGGTACTAGCTAGCGGGGGGGCCCTGTTCTTC.

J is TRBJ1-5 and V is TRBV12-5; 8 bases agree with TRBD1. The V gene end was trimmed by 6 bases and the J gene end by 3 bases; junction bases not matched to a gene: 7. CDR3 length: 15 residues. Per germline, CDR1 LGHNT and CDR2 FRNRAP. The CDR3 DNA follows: TGTGCTAGTGGGGAACAGGGGGTTAACAATCAGCCCCAGCATTTT. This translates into CASGEQGVNNQPQHF.